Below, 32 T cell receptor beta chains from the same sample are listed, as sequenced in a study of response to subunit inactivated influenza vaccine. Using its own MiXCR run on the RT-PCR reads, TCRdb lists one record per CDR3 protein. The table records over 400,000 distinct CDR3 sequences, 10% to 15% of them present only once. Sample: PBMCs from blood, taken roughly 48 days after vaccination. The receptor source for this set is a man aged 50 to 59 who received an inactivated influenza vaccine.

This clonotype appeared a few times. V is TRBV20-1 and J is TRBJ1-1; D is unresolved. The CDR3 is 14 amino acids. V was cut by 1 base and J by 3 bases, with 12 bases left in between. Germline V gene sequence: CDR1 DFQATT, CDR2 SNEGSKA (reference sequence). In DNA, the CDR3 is TGCAGTGCTAGAGTTAGCAGTCGAGACACTGAAGCTTTCTTT. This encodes CSARVSSRDTEAFF.

This CDR3 is CASSQTGLGYNEQFF. DNA of the CDR3: TGTGCCAGCAGCCAAACAGGGTTAGGCTACAATGAGCAGTTCTTC. The V gene is TRBV14, the J gene TRBJ2-1; D might be TRBD1 (6 bases). Germline V gene data show CDR1 as SGHDN and CDR2 as FVKESK. The CDR3 runs to 15 residues. V was clipped by 2 bases and J by 3 bases, with 11 bases between them.

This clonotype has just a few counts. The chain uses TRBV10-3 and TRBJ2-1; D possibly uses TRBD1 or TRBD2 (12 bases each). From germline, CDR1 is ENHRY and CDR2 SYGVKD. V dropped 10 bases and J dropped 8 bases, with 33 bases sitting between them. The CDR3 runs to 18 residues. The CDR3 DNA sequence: TGTGCCACCCGCGCGGGACAGGGGGCCGCTAGCGGGGGGGATGAGCAGTTCTTC. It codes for CATRAGQGAASGGDEQFF.

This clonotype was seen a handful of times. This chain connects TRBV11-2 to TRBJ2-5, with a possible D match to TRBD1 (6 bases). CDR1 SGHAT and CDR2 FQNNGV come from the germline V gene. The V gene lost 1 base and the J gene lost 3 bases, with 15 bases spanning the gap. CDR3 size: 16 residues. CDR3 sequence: CASSLGQAAGEETQYF. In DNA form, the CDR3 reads TGTGCCAGCAGCTTAGGGCAAGCAGCAGGGGAAGAGACCCAGTACTTC.

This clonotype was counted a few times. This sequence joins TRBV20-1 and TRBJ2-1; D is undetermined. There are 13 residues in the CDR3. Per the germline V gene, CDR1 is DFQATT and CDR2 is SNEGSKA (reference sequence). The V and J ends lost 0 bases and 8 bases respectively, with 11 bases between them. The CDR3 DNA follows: TGCAGTGCTAGAGATAGTAGGGTCGATGAGCAGTTCTTC. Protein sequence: CSARDSRVDEQFF.

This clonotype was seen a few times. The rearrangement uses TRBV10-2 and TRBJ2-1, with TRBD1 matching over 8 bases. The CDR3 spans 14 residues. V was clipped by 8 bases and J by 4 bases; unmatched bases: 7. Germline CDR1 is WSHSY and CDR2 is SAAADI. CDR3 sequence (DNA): TGCGCCAGCGGCCAGGGGGCTGCTTACAATGAGCAGTTCTTC. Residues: CASGQGAAYNEQFF.

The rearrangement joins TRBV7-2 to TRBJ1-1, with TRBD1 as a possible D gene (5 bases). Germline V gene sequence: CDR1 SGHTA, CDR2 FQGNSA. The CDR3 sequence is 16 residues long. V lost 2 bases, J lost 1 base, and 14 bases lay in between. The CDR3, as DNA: TGTGCCAGCAGCTTATTCGGGACGCGGGGGAACACTGAAGCTTTCTTT. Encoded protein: CASSLFGTRGNTEAFF.

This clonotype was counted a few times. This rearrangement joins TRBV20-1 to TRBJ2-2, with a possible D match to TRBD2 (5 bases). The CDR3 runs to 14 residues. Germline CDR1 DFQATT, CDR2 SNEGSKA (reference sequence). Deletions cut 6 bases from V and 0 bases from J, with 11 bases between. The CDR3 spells CSAKRSANTGELFF. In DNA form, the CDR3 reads TGCAGTGCGAAGCGGAGCGCGAACACCGGGGAGCTGTTTTTT.

This CDR3 reads CASSRPAALFDRYNEQFF. The CDR3 DNA is TGTGCCAGCTCACGACCCGCGGCCCTATTTGACAGATACAATGAGCAGTTCTTC. V usage is TRBV18 and J usage is TRBJ2-1; D might be TRBD1 (5 bases). V was trimmed by 4 bases and J by 4 bases, leaving 23 bases between them. This CDR3 contains 18 residues. CDR1 is KGHSH, CDR2 LQKENI, per germline.

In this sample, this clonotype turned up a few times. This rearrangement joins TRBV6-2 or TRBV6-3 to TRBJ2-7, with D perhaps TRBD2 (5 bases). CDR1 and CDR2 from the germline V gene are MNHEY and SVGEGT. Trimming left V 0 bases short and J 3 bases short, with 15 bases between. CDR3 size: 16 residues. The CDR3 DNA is TGTGCCAGCAGTTACTCGGCGAGGGCCAACTTCTACGAGCAGTACTTC. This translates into CASSYSARANFYEQYF.

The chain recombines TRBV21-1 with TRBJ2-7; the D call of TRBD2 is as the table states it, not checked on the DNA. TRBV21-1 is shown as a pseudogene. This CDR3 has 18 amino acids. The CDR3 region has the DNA TGTGCCAGCAGCTTCCCCCACCTTAGCGGGAGGGCTACCTACGAGCAGTACTTC. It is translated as CASSFPHLSGRATYEQYF.

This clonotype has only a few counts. The CDR3 here is CASSRVREANQPQHF. CDR3 nucleotide sequence: TGCGCCAGCAGCCGGGTGAGGGAGGCGAATCAGCCCCAGCATTTT. This chain links TRBV4-3 with TRBJ1-5; no definite D call. The CDR3 has 15 residues. The germline V gene has CDR1 LGHNA and CDR2 YSLEER. The V end lost 4 bases, the J end lost 4 bases, and 14 bases lay between the germline ends.

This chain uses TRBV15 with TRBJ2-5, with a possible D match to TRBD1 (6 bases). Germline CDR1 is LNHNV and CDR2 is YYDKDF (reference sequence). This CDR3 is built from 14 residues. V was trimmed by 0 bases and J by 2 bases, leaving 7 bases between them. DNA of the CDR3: TGTGCCACCAGCAGAGACCAGGGGCAAGAGACCCAGTACTTC. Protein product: CATSRDQGQETQYF.

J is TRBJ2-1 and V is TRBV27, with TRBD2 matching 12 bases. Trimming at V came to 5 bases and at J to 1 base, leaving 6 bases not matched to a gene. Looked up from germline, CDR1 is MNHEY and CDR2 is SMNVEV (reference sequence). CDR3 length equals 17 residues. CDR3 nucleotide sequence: TGTGCCAGCAGTCCCCAGACTAGCGGGAGTTCCTACAATGAGCAGTTCTTC. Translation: CASSPQTSGSSYNEQFF.

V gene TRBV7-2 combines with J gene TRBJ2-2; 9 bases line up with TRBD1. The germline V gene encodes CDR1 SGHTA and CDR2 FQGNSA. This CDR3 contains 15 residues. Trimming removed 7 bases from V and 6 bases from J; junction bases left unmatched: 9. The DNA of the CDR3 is TGTGCCAGCAAACTGGACAGGGGAGGATCCGGGGAGCTGTTTTTT. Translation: CASKLDRGGSGELFF.

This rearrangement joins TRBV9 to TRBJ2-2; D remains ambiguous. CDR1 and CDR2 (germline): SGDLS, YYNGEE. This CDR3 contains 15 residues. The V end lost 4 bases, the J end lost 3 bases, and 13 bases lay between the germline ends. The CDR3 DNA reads TGTGCCAGCAGCAAAGACAATACCCACACCGGGGAGCTGTTTTTT. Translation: CASSKDNTHTGELFF. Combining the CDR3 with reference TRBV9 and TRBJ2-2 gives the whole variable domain DSGVTQTPKHLITATGQRVTLRCSPRSGDLSVYWYQQSLDQGLQFLIQYYNGEERAKGNILERFSAQQFPDLHSELNLSSLELGDSALYFCASSKDNTHTGELFFGEGSRLTVL.

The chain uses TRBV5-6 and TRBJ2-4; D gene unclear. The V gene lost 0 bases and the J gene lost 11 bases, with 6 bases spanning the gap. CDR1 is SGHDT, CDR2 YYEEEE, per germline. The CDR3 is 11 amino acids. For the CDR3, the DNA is TGTGCCAGCAGCTTGGGGGATCTTCAGTACTTC. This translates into CASSLGDLQYF. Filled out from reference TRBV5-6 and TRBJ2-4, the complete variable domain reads DAGVTQSPTHLIKTRGQQVTLRCSPKSGHDTVSWYQQALGQGPQFIFQYYEEEERQRGNFPDRFSGHQFPNYSSELNVNALLLGDSALYLCASSLGDLQYFGAGTRLSVL.

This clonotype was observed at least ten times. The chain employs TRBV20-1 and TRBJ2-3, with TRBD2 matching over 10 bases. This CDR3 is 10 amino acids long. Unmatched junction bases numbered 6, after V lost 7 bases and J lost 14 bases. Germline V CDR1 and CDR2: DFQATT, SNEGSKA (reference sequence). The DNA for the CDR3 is TGCAGTGTCCTAGCGGGGGCACCGTATTTT. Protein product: CSVLAGAPYF.

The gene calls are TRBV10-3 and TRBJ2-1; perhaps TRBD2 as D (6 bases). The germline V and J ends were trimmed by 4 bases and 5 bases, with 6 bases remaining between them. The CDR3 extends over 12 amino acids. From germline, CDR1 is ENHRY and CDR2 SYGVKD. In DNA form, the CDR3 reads TGTGCCATCAGTGCGGGAGACAATGAGCAGTTCTTC. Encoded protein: CAISAGDNEQFF.

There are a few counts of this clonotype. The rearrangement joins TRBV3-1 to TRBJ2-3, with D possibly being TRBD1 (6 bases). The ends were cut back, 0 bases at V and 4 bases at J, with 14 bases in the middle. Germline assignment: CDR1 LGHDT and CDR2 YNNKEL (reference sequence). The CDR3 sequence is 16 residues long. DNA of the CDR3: TGTGCCAGCAGCCAAGATCCCCCCTACAGGGCAGATACGCAGTATTTT. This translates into CASSQDPPYRADTQYF.

The CDR3 region is CASSPIAGGRVSVGTDTQYF. The DNA of the CDR3 is TGTGCCAGCAGCCCAATAGCGGGGGGGCGCGTATCAGTGGGCACAGATACGCAGTATTTT. The chain is built from TRBV11-1 and TRBJ2-3, with 11 bases fitting TRBD2. The CDR3 contains 20 residues. J gave up 1 base and V 5 bases, and 17 bases lay outside the gene matches. Germline-derived CDR1 and CDR2 are SGHAT and FQDESV (reference sequence).

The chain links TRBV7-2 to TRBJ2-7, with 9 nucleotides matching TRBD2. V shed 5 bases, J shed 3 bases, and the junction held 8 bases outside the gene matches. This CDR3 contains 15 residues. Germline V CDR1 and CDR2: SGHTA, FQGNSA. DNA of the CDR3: TGTGCCAGCAGCCCCTCTCGACTAGCGGTCTACGAGCAGTACTTC. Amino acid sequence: CASSPSRLAVYEQYF. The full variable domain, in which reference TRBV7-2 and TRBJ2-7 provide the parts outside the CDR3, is GAGVSQSPSNKVTEKGKDVELRCDPISGHTALYWYRQSLGQGLEFLIYFQGNSAPDKSGLPSDRFSAERTGGSVSTLTIQRTQQEDSAVYLCASSPSRLAVYEQYFGPGTRLTVT.

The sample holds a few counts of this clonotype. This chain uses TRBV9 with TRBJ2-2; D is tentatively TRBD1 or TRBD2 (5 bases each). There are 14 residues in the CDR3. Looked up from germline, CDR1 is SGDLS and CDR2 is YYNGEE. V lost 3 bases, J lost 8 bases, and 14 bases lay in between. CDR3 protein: CASSGDGSFGELFF. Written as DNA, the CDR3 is TGTGCCAGCAGCGGGGACGGCTCCTTTGGGGAGCTGTTTTTT.

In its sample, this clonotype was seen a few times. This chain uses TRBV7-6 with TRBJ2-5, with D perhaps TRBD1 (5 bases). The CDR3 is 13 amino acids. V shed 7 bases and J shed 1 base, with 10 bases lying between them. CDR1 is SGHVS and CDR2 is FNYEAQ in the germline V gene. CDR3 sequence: CASTLGVQETQYF. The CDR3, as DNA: TGTGCCAGCACCCTAGGGGTCCAAGAGACCCAGTACTTC.

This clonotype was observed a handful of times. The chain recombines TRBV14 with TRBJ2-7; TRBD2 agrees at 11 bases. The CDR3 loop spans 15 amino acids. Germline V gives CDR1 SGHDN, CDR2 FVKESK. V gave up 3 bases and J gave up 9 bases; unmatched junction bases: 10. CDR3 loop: CASSHTGTSGPGQYF. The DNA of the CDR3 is TGTGCCAGCAGCCATACCGGGACTAGCGGACCTGGGCAGTACTTC.

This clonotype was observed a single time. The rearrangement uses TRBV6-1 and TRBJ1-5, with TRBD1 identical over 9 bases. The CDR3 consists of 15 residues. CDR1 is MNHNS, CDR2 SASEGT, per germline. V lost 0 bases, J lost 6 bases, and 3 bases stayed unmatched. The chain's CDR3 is CASSEAQGAGQPQHF. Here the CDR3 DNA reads TGTGCCAGCAGTGAAGCACAGGGGGCAGGTCAGCCCCAGCATTTT.

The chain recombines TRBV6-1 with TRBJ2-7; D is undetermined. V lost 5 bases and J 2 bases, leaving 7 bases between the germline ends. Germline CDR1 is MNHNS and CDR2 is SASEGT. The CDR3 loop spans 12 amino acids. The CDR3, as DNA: TGTGCCAGCAGTCCCATGACCTACGAGCAGTACTTC. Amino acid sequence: CASSPMTYEQYF.

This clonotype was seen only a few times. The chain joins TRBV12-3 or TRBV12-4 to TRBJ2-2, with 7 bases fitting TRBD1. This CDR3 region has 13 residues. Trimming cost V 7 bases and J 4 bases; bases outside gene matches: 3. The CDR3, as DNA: TGTGCCAGCATACAGGGGCCCACCGGGGAGCTGTTTTTT. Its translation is CASIQGPTGELFF.

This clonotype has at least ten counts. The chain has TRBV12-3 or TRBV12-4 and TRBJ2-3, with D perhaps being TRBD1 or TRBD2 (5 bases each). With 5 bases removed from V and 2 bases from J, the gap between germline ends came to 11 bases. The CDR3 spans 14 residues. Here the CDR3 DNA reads TGTGCCAGCAGTATGAGGGGTTTCACAGATACGCAGTATTTT. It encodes CASSMRGFTDTQYF.

CDR3 sequence reads: CASSQSVLAGVLYEQYF. The DNA of the CDR3 is TGTGCCAGCAGCCAGTCGGTGCTAGCGGGGGTTCTCTACGAGCAGTACTTC. The chain has TRBV6-1 and TRBJ2-7; TRBD2 agrees at 10 bases. V dropped 6 bases and J dropped 3; count of bases not matched to a gene: 14. The length of the CDR3 is 17 residues. From germline, CDR1 is MNHNS and CDR2 SASEGT.

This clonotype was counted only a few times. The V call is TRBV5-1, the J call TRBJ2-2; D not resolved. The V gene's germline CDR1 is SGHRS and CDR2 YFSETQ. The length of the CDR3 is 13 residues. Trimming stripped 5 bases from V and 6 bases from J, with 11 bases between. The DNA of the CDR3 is TGCGCCAGCAGGCCCAGCAGCGCCGGGGAGCTGTTTTTT. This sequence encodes CASRPSSAGELFF.

CDR3: CASSYSISPGDDGYTF. The CDR3 DNA reads as TGTGCCAGCAGTTACTCGATTTCCCCAGGGGATGATGGCTACACCTTC. The chain recombines TRBV6-2 or TRBV6-3 with TRBJ1-2; TRBD1 is a possible D gene (6 bases). The V gene's germline CDR1 is MNHEY and CDR2 SVGEGT. Trimming took 0 bases from V and 6 from J, leaving 17 bases between them. CDR3 length: 16 amino acids.